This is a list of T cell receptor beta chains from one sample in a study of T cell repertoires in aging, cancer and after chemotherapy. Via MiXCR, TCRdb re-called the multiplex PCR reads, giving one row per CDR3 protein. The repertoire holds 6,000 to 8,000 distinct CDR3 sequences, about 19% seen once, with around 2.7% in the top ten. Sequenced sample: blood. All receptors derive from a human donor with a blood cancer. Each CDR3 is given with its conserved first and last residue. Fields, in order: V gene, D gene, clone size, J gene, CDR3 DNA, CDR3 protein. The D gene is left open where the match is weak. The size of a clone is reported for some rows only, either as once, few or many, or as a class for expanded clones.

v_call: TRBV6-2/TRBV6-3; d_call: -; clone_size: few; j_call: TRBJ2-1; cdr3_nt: TGTGCCAGCAGTGATGGGCCCTACAATGAGCAGTTCTTC; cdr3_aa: CASSDGPYNEQFF
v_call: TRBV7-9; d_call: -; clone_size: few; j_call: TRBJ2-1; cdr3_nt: TGTGCCAGCAGCTTAGGCAGGTACAATGAGCAGTTCTTC; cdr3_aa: CASSLGRYNEQFF
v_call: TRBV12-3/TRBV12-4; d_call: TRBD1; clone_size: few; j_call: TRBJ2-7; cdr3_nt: TGTGCCAGCAGTTTAGGTGGGACAGGGTCGAGCGAGCAGTACTTC; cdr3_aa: CASSLGGTGSSEQYF
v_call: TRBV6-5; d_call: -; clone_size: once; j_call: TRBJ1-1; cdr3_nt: TGTGCCATCAGTTACTCCGGGGGGAACACTGAAGCTTTCTTT; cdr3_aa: CAISYSGGNTEAFF
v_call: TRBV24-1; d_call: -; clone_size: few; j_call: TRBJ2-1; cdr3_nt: TGTGCCATCCACCGGGACCCCGACCTTTTC; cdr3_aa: CAIHRDPDLF
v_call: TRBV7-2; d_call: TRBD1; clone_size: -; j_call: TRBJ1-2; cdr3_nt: TGTGCCAGCAGCTTAGGGGGGGGACAGGGGTTCTATGGCTACACCTTC; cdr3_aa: CASSLGGGQGFYGYTF
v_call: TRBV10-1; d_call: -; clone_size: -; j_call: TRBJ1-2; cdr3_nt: TGCGCCAGCAGTGTTGGAGGGAACTATGGCTACACCTTC; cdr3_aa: CASSVGGNYGYTF
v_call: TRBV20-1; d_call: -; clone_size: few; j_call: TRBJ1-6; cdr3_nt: TGCAGTGCTCTTAGGGGAGGAAGCTCCTATAATTCACCCCTCCACTTT; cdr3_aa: CSALRGGSSYNSPLHF
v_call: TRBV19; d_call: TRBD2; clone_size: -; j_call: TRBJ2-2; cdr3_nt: TGTGCCGCCTCCAATAGCGGGGGGGTGACTCGCGGGGAGCTGTTTTTT; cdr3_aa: CAASNSGGVTRGELFF
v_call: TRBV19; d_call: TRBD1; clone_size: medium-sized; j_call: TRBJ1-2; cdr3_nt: TGTGCCAGTAGTCCCGGACAGGGGGCTAGGTATGGCTACACCTTC; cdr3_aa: CASSPGQGARYGYTF
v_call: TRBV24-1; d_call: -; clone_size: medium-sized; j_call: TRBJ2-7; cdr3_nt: TGTGCCACCCGAGGACGGGGCTCCTACGAGCAGTACTTC; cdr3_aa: CATRGRGSYEQYF
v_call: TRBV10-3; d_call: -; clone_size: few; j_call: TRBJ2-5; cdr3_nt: TGTGCCAACCGTCAGGATAACCAAGAGACCCAGTACTTC; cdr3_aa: CANRQDNQETQYF
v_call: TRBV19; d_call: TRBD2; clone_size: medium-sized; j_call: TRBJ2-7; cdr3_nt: TGTGCCAGTAGTATGGGGCTAGCGGGAGGGCCGGTCTACGAGCAGTACTTC; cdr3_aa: CASSMGLAGGPVYEQYF
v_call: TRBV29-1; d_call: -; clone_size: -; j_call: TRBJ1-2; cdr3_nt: TGCAGCGTTGGAAGGGGGTCGACGGGCTACACCTTC; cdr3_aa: CSVGRGSTGYTF
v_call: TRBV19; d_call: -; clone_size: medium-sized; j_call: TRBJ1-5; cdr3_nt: TGTGCCAGTAATTCAGGGGCGGATCAGCCCCAGCATTTT; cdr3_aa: CASNSGADQPQHF
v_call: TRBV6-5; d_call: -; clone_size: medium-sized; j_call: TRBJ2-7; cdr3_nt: TGTGCCAGCAGCCCCACTACGGCTACCCTCTCCTACGAGCAGTACTTC; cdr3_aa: CASSPTTATLSYEQYF
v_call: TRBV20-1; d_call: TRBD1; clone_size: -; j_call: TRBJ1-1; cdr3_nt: TGCAGTGCCCCGAGACAGGGACGGAACACTGAAGCTTTCTTT; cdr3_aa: CSAPRQGRNTEAFF
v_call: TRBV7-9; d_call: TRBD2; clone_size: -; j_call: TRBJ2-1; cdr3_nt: TGTGCCAGCAGCTTAGGTCTAGCGGGGACCCACAATGAGCAGTTCTTC; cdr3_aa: CASSLGLAGTHNEQFF
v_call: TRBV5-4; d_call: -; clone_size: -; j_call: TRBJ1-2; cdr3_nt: TGTGCCAGCAGCTTGTCCATATCGCGTTCTAACTATGGCTACACCTTC; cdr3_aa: CASSLSISRSNYGYTF
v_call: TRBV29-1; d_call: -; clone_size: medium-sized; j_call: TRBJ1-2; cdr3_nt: TGCAGCGCCACCCCGGGGAGCTATGGCTACACCTTC; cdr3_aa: CSATPGSYGYTF
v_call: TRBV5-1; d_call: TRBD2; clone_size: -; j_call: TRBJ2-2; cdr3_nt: TGCGCCAGCAGCTGGACGGGGGGCACCGGGGAGCTGTTTTTT; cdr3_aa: CASSWTGGTGELFF
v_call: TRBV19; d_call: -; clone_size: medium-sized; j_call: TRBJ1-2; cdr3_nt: TGTGCCAGTAGCAGAGGGGGTTCCGGCTATGGCTACACCTTC; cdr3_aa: CASSRGGSGYGYTF
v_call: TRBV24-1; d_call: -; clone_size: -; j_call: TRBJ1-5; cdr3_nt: TGTGCCACCAGTGCGGAAGGCGTAAGGCCCCAGCATTTT; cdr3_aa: CATSAEGVRPQHF
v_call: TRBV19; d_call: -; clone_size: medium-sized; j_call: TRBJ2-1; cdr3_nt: TGTGCCAGTAGTATGGGTCAGAAGGCCTACAATGAGCAGTTCTTC; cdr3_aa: CASSMGQKAYNEQFF
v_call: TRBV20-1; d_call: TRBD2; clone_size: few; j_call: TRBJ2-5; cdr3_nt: TGCAGTGCTGGGCGGGGGGGAGAGACCCAGTACTTC; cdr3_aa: CSAGRGGETQYF